Each of the 26 T cell receptor beta chains below was sequenced from the same sample in a study of OX40 agonist ivuxolimab in advanced cancers. Only in-frame clones appear in the TCRdb table, and some are missing; sequencing was by immunoSEQ multiplex PCR. This table holds some 40,000 clones, roughly nine tenths found once. The starting material was CD4+ or CD8+ T cells sorted from blood, obtained in a trial of the OX40 agonist ivuxolimab. These TCRs come from an adult with an advanced solid tumor such as melanoma, head and neck, liver or kidney cancer.

V is TRBV7-9 and J is TRBJ2-5, with 7 bases lining up with TRBD1. CDR1 is SEHNR, CDR2 FQNEAQ, per germline (reference sequence). The CDR3 has 16 residues. The V and J ends lost 0 bases and 4 bases, in that order; junction bases with no gene match: 8. The CDR3 is CASSLAQGGLGETQYF. As DNA, the CDR3 is TGTGCCAGCAGCTTAGCTCAAGGGGGCCTTGGAGAGACCCAGTACTTC.

The CDR3 reads CASSQGTGTNYGYTF. The CDR3 DNA reads as TGTGCCAGCAGCCAGGGGACAGGGACTAACTATGGCTACACCTTC. V gene TRBV14 combines with J gene TRBJ1-2, with TRBD1 matching over 9 bases. The CDR3 sequence is 15 residues long. Per germline, CDR1 SGHDN and CDR2 FVKESK. Trimming took 3 bases from V and 0 from J; bases not matched to a gene: 2.

The genes are TRBV10-2 and TRBJ1-2; 9 bases map to TRBD1. J lost 4 bases, V lost 0 bases, and 6 bases had no gene match. Germline CDR1 is WSHSY and CDR2 is SAAADI. This CDR3 comprises 16 residues. The CDR3: CASSESGTGKGYGYTF. CDR3 sequence (DNA): TGCGCCAGCAGTGAGTCGGGGACAGGGAAGGGCTATGGCTACACCTTC.

J is TRBJ2-4 and V is TRBV28; perhaps D is TRBD1 or TRBD2 (6 bases each). V was trimmed by 6 bases and J by 0 bases, leaving 15 bases between them. From germline, CDR1 is MDHEN and CDR2 SYDVKM. This CDR3 is 16 amino acids long. The CDR3 DNA is TGTGCCAGCAGCTCCGGGGGCATTATAGCCAAAAACATTCAGTACTTC. Its translation is CASSSGGIIAKNIQYF.

The chain recombines TRBV4-1 with TRBJ1-1, with TRBD1 as a possible D gene (5 bases). V lost 4 bases to trimming and J lost 3 bases, with 12 bases between them. CDR3 length: 14 amino acids. Germline CDR1 reads MGHRA; CDR2 reads YSYEKL. The CDR3 is CASSLRDGYTEAFF. CDR3 sequence (DNA): TGCGCCAGCAGCCTGCGGGACGGATACACTGAAGCTTTCTTT.

V gene TRBV19 combines with J gene TRBJ2-7; D gene unclear. V was pared by 4 bases and J by 2 bases, with 12 bases between. CDR1 and CDR2 from the germline V gene are LNHDA and SQIVND (reference sequence). This CDR3 region has 14 residues. CDR3 loop: CASSTPLNPYEQYF. CDR3 DNA: TGTGCCAGTAGTACTCCTTTGAATCCCTACGAGCAGTACTTC.

The CDR3 here is CASSRREFEAFF. CDR3 bases: TGTGCCAGCAGCCGCAGGGAGTTCGAAGCTTTCTTT. This chain connects TRBV5-6 to TRBJ1-1; perhaps TRBD1 as D (5 bases). Germline V gives CDR1 SGHDT, CDR2 YYEEEE. The V end lost 4 bases, the J end lost 8 bases, and 12 bases lay between the germline ends. This CDR3 has 12 residues.

The gene calls are TRBV19 and TRBJ1-5; D is possibly TRBD1 (5 bases). Germline V gene sequence: CDR1 LNHDA, CDR2 SQIVND (reference sequence). The CDR3 has 13 amino acids. The V end lost 4 bases, the J end lost 2 bases, and 6 bases lay between the germline ends. CDR3 bases: TGTGCCAGTAGTAGGGGACGCAATCAGCCCCAGCATTTT. Its protein is CASSRGRNQPQHF.

V usage is TRBV30 and J usage is TRBJ2-4; the D gene is possibly TRBD2 (7 bases). Trimming removed 6 bases from V and 7 bases from J, with 16 bases in between. The CDR3 loop spans 13 amino acids. From germline, CDR1 is GTSNPN and CDR2 SVGIG (reference sequence). DNA for the CDR3: TGTGCCTGCCGGGGGGCAGGGTCCAACATTCAGTACTTC. Its protein product is CACRGAGSNIQYF.

V is TRBV11-3 and J is TRBJ2-3; 8 bases fit TRBD2. The ends lost 1 base at V and 6 bases at J; junction bases unmatched: 6. The CDR3 totals 15 residues. Per germline, CDR1 SGHNT and CDR2 YENEEA. The CDR3, as DNA: TGTGCCAGCAGCTTAGGAAGCGGGAGTGTGGATACGCAGTATTTT. Amino acid sequence: CASSLGSGSVDTQYF. The full variable domain, in which reference TRBV11-3 and TRBJ2-3 provide the parts outside the CDR3, is EAGVVQSPRYKIIEKKQPVAFWCNPISGHNTLYWYLQNLGQGPELLIRYENEEAVDDSQLPKDRFSAERLKGVDSTLKIQPAELGDSAVYLCASSLGSGSVDTQYFGPGTRLTVL.

This clone was counted a single time. V gene TRBV29-1 combines with J gene TRBJ1-2; TRBD1 might be the D (6 bases). V lost 2 bases to trimming and J lost 6 bases, with 13 bases between them. Germline V lookup: CDR1 SQVTM, CDR2 ANQGSEA. CDR3 length equals 13 residues. For the CDR3, the DNA is TGCAGCGTTGAACCAACAGGGTATGATGGCTACACCTTC. Translated, it gives CSVEPTGYDGYTF.

The chain recombines TRBV28 with TRBJ2-7; D possibly uses TRBD1 or TRBD2 (5 bases each). There are 14 residues in the CDR3. Trimming stripped 3 bases from V and 6 bases from J, with 15 bases between. In germline, CDR1 is MDHEN, CDR2 SYDVKM. CDR3 sequence reads: CASSFIRESSEQYF. CDR3 DNA: TGTGCCAGCAGTTTCATCAGGGAGAGTAGCGAGCAGTACTTC.

The CDR3: CASSPLGQEFNEKLFF. DNA of the CDR3: TGTGCCAGCAGTCCTCTCGGACAGGAATTTAATGAAAAACTGTTTTTT. This rearrangement joins TRBV27 to TRBJ1-4; 7 bases agree with TRBD1. This CDR3 is 16 amino acids long. Germline values: CDR1 MNHEY, CDR2 SMNVEV (reference sequence). V shed 5 bases and J 4 bases; nucleotides not matched to a gene: 10.

The chain recombines TRBV28 with TRBJ1-1, with 7 bases lining up with TRBD1. The CDR3 loop spans 14 amino acids. Per germline, CDR1 MDHEN and CDR2 SYDVKM. V lost 10 bases, J lost 1 base, and 9 bases stayed unmatched. CDR3 nucleotide sequence: TGTGCCACCCAACGCGACAGGGCGAACACTGAAGCTTTCTTT. It codes for CATQRDRANTEAFF.

This clone came up a few times. The chain links TRBV9 to TRBJ2-5; TRBD2 aligns across 7 bases. The trim removed 3 bases at V and 4 bases at J, leaving 9 bases unmatched. The CDR3 contains 15 residues. The germline CDR1 and CDR2 sequences are SGDLS and YYNGEE. The CDR3 DNA reads as TGTGCCAGCAGCGGAACGGGAGGATGGGCAGAGACCCAGTACTTC. Protein sequence: CASSGTGGWAETQYF.

The rearrangement uses TRBV19 and TRBJ2-1; TRBD1 or TRBD2 may be the D gene (5 bases each). The V end was cut by 7 bases, the J end by 3 bases, with 16 bases between. The CDR3 sequence is 15 residues long. Germline CDR1 and CDR2: LNHDA and SQIVND (reference sequence). The CDR3 sequence is CASNRGRADYNEQFF. The CDR3 DNA sequence: TGTGCCAGTAACCGGGGACGCGCCGACTACAATGAGCAGTTCTTC.

The chain is built from TRBV28 and TRBJ1-5; 8 bases agree with TRBD1. CDR1 MDHEN and CDR2 SYDVKM come from the germline V gene. V was clipped by 5 bases and J by 1 base; unmatched bases: 7. The CDR3 has 16 residues. CDR3 nucleotide sequence: TGTGCCAGCAGTGGCCCGTGGGACAGGAGCAATCAGCCCCAGCATTTT. Protein product: CASSGPWDRSNQPQHF.

V and J are TRBV2 and TRBJ2-7; no definite D call. Germline V gene sequence: CDR1 SNHLY, CDR2 FYNNEI. The ends were cut back, 5 bases at V and 2 bases at J, with 13 bases in the middle. This CDR3 has 14 amino acids. CDR3 loop: CASSLTESTYEQYF. The CDR3 bases are TGTGCCAGCAGTCTGACTGAATCGACCTACGAGCAGTACTTC. Complete variable domain (other parts from reference TRBV2 and TRBJ2-7): EPEVTQTPSHQVTQMGQEVILRCVPISNHLYFYWYRQILGQKVEFLVSFYNNEISEKSEIFDDQFSVERPDGSNFTLKIRSTKLEDSAMYFCASSLTESTYEQYFGPGTRLTVT.

This chain connects TRBV6-5 to TRBJ2-1; 7 nucleotides agree with TRBD1. This CDR3 has 13 amino acids. The V gene end was trimmed by 6 bases and the J gene end by 4 bases; junction bases not matched to a gene: 3. Germline V gene sequence: CDR1 MNHEY, CDR2 SVGAGI. This chain's CDR3 is CASSLGQYNEQFF. The CDR3 nucleotides are TGTGCCAGCAGCCTGGGACAGTACAATGAGCAGTTCTTC.

V usage is TRBV29-1 and J usage is TRBJ2-1, with 14 bases identical to TRBD2. The length of the CDR3 is 21 residues. V trimming: 4 bases; J trimming: 0 bases; junction bases outside the gene matches: 17. The V gene's germline CDR1 is SQVTM and CDR2 ANQGSEA. The CDR3 DNA reads as TGCAGCGTTGTTGGACTAGCGGGAGGCCCAAGGGAGTTTAGCTCCTACAATGAGCAGTTCTTC. Residues: CSVVGLAGGPREFSSYNEQFF.

This clone was seen once. The chain combines TRBV15 with TRBJ1-2, with TRBD1 matching over 10 bases. J gave up 8 bases and V 0 bases, and 6 bases lay outside the gene matches. In germline, CDR1 is LNHNV, CDR2 YYDKDF (reference sequence). This CDR3 has 15 residues. In DNA, the CDR3 is TGTGCCACCAGCAGAGATCGAGGGACAGGGGAGGGCTACACCTTC. As protein: CATSRDRGTGEGYTF.

The CDR3 loop reads CASSYSGQPYEQYF. The DNA for the CDR3 is TGTGCCAGCAGTTACTCCGGACAGCCCTACGAGCAGTACTTC. J is TRBJ2-7 and V is TRBV28; tentative D call: TRBD1 (6 bases). This CDR3 has 14 amino acids. Trimming removed 4 bases at V and 2 bases at J, with 12 bases between. Germline lookup yields CDR1 MDHEN and CDR2 SYDVKM.

V usage is TRBV28 and J usage is TRBJ2-7; 9 nucleotides match TRBD2. The CDR3 is made up of 15 amino acids. Germline V gives CDR1 MDHEN, CDR2 SYDVKM. After removal of 1 base from V and 6 bases from J, the junction contained 7 bases not matched to a gene. This CDR3 reads CASSLLGGRAAEQYF. Written as DNA, the CDR3 is TGTGCCAGCAGTTTATTGGGCGGGAGGGCCGCCGAGCAGTACTTC.

This clone appeared once. This rearrangement joins TRBV7-3 to TRBJ1-1; D not certain. The ends were cut back, 0 bases at V and 2 bases at J, with 4 bases in the middle. The CDR3 has 13 residues. Per germline, CDR1 SGHTA and CDR2 FQGTGA. CDR3 protein: CASSLTGNTEAFF. CDR3 coding DNA: TGTGCCAGCAGCTTAACAGGAAACACTGAAGCTTTCTTT.

This clone is a singleton in its sample. The chain couples TRBV7-6 to TRBJ2-1; the match to TRBD1 covers 7 bases. Losses at the gene ends were 5 bases for V and 0 bases for J; bases not matched to a gene: 13. CDR1 SGHVS and CDR2 FNYEAQ come from the germline V gene. There are 18 residues in the CDR3. This CDR3 is CASSLNSGQASSYNEQFF. The CDR3, as DNA: TGTGCCAGCAGCCTTAACAGTGGACAGGCAAGCTCCTACAATGAGCAGTTCTTC. Full variable domain (rest looked up from reference TRBV7-6 and TRBJ2-1): GAGVSQSPRYKVTKRGQDVALRCDPISGHVSLYWYRQALGQGPEFLTYFNYEAQQDKSGLPNDRFSAERPEGSISTLTIQRTEQRDSAMYRCASSLNSGQASSYNEQFFGPGTRLTVL.

CDR3 in amino acids: CASSFGPIRTTNEKLFF. The CDR3 DNA sequence: TGTGCCAGCAGCTTCGGACCGATACGCACAACTAATGAAAAACTGTTTTTT. The chain employs TRBV7-6 and TRBJ1-4; D not certain. Deletions cut 3 bases from V and 0 bases from J, with 14 bases between. Per germline, CDR1 SGHVS and CDR2 FNYEAQ. This CDR3 has 17 residues.